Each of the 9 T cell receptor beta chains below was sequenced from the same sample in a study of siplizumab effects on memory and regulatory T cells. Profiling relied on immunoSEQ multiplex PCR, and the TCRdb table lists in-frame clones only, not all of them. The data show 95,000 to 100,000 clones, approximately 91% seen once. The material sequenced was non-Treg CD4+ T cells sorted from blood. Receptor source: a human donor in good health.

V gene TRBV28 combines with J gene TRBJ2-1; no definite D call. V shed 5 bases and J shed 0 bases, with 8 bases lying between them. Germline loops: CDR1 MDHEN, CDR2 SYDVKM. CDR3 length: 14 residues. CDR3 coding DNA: TGTGCCAGCAGTATAGGAAGCTCCTACAATGAGCAGTTCTTC. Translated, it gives CASSIGSSYNEQFF.

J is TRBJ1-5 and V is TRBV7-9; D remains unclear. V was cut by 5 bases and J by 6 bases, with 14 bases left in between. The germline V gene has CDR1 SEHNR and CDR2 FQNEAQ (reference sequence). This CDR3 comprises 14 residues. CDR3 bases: TGTGCCAGCAGCCGTTCGGGGTTCGGTCAGCCCCAGCATTTT. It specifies CASSRSGFGQPQHF. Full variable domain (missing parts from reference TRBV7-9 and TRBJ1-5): DTGVSQNPRHKITKRGQNVTFRCDPISEHNRLYWYRQTLGQGPEFLTYFQNEAQLEKSRLLSDRFSAERPKGSFSTLEIQRTEQGDSAMYLCASSRSGFGQPQHFGDGTRLSIL.

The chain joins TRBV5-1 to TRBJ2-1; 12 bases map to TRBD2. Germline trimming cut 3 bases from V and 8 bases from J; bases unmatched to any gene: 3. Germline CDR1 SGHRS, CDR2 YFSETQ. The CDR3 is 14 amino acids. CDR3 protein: CASSSSGRADEQFF. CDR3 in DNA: TGCGCCAGCAGCTCTAGCGGGAGGGCCGATGAGCAGTTCTTC.

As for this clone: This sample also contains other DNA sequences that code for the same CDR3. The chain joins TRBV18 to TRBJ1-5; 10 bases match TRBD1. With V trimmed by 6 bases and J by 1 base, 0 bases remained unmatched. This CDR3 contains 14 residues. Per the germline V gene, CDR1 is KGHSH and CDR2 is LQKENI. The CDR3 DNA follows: TGTGCCAGCTCGGACAGGGGGAGCAATCAGCCCCAGCATTTT. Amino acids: CASSDRGSNQPQHF.

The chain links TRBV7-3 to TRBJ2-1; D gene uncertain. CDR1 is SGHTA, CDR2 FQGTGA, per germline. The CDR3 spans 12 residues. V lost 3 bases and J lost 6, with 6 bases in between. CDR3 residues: CASSFGTNEQFF. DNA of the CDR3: TGTGCCAGCAGCTTCGGCACCAATGAGCAGTTCTTC.

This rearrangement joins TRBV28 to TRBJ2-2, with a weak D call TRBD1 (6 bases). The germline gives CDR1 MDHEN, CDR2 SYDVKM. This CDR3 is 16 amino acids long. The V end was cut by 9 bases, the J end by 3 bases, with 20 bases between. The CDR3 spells CASSTTGGFDTGELFF. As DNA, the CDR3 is TGTGCCAGTTCAACGACTGGGGGCTTTGACACCGGGGAGCTGTTTTTT.

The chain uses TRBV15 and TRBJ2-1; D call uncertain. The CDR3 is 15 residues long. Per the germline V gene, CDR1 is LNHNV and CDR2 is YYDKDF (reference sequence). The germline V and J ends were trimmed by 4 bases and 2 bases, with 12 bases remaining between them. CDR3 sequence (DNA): TGTGCCACCAGCAATCGATTTGGGACCTACAATGAGCAGTTCTTC. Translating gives CATSNRFGTYNEQFF.

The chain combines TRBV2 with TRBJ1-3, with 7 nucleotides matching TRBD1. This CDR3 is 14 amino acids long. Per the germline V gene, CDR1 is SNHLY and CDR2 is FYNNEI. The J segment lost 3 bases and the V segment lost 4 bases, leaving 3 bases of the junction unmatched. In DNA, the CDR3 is TGTGCCAGCAGTGCTGACAGGGTTGGAAACACCATATATTTT. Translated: CASSADRVGNTIYF.

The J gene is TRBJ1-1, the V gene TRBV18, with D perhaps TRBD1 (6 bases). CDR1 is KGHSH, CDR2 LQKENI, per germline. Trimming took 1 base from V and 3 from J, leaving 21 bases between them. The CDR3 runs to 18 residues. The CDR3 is CASSPRVQGTKGDTEAFF. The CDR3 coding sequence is TGTGCCAGCTCACCACGGGTGCAAGGAACCAAGGGGGACACTGAAGCTTTCTTT.